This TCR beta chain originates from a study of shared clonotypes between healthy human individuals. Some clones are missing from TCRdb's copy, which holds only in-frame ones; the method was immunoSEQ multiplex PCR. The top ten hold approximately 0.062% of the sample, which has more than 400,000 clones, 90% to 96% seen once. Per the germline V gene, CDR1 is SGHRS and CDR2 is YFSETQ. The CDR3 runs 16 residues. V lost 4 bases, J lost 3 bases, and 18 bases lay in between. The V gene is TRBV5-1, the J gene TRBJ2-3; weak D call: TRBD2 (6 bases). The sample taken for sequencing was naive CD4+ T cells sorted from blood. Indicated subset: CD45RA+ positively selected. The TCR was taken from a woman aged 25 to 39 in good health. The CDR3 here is CASSQRLVGSTDTQYF. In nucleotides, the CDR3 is TGCGCCAGCAGCCAACGACTAGTGGGATCAACAGATACGCAGTATTTT.